A selection of T cell receptor beta chains follows, all from one sample in a study of OX40 agonist ivuxolimab in advanced cancers. Libraries were prepared by immunoSEQ multiplex PCR; TCRdb keeps only in-frame clonotypes and omits some of them. The table includes about 81,000 clones, about 92% detected once. Material: CD4+ or CD8+ T cells sorted from blood, obtained in a trial of the OX40 agonist ivuxolimab. The receptors stem from an adult with an advanced solid tumor such as melanoma, head and neck, liver or kidney cancer. Each CDR3 is given with its conserved first and last residue. The order of the fields is V gene, D gene, J gene, clone size, CDR3 protein, CDR3 DNA. D genes are given only for firm matches. Size is omitted from some rows. Given values are once, few, many or a class for expanded clones.

v_call: TRBV9; d_call: -; j_call: TRBJ2-2; clone_size: few; cdr3_aa: CASSVVSTGELFF; cdr3_nt: TGTGCCAGCAGCGTAGTCAGCACCGGGGAGCTGTTTTTT
v_call: TRBV7-9; d_call: TRBD1; j_call: TRBJ2-5; clone_size: -; cdr3_aa: CASSLGRGIIETQYF; cdr3_nt: TGTGCCAGCAGCTTAGGCAGGGGGATAATAGAGACCCAGTACTTC
v_call: TRBV28; d_call: -; j_call: TRBJ2-7; clone_size: -; cdr3_aa: CASSLVQGYEQYF; cdr3_nt: TGTGCCAGCAGTTTGGTTCAGGGCTACGAGCAGTACTTC
v_call: TRBV7-7; d_call: -; j_call: TRBJ2-7; clone_size: -; cdr3_aa: CASSLGRGYEQYF; cdr3_nt: TGTGCCAGCAGCTTAGGTAGGGGCTACGAGCAGTACTTC
v_call: TRBV7-9; d_call: -; j_call: TRBJ1-1; clone_size: once; cdr3_aa: CASTLIAGGKAFF; cdr3_nt: TGTGCCAGCACCCTCATCGCAGGCGGGAAAGCTTTCTTT
v_call: TRBV5-6; d_call: TRBD1; j_call: TRBJ1-2; clone_size: -; cdr3_aa: CASSPGTVYGYTF; cdr3_nt: TGTGCCAGCAGCCCAGGGACAGTCTATGGCTACACCTTC
v_call: TRBV11-3; d_call: TRBD2; j_call: TRBJ2-1; clone_size: -; cdr3_aa: CASSSIGGLAGDNEQFF; cdr3_nt: TGTGCCAGCAGCTCTATCGGGGGACTAGCGGGTGACAATGAGCAGTTCTTC
v_call: TRBV5-4; d_call: TRBD1; j_call: TRBJ2-5; clone_size: -; cdr3_aa: CASSLTGQGLEETQYF; cdr3_nt: TGTGCCAGCAGCTTGACGGGACAGGGGTTAGAGGAGACCCAGTACTTC
v_call: TRBV6-5; d_call: -; j_call: TRBJ2-1; clone_size: -; cdr3_aa: CASSYPGNEQFF; cdr3_nt: TGTGCCAGCAGTTACCCGGGTAATGAGCAGTTCTTC
v_call: TRBV5-4; d_call: TRBD1; j_call: TRBJ2-5; clone_size: -; cdr3_aa: CASSLGQGPQAQYF; cdr3_nt: TGTGCCAGCAGCTTGGGACAGGGGCCCCAGGCCCAGTACTTC
v_call: TRBV5-4; d_call: -; j_call: TRBJ2-2; clone_size: -; cdr3_aa: CASSLGTGTGELFF; cdr3_nt: TGTGCCAGCAGCTTGGGGACTGGCACCGGGGAGCTGTTTTTT
v_call: TRBV7-9; d_call: TRBD1; j_call: TRBJ2-5; clone_size: -; cdr3_aa: CASSLAGQGAETQYF; cdr3_nt: TGTGCCAGCAGCTTAGCGGGACAGGGAGCAGAGACCCAGTACTTC
v_call: TRBV4-1; d_call: TRBD1; j_call: TRBJ2-7; clone_size: -; cdr3_aa: CASSPGQKYEQYF; cdr3_nt: TGCGCCAGCAGCCCGGGACAGAAGTACGAGCAGTACTTC
v_call: TRBV10-1; d_call: -; j_call: TRBJ1-4; clone_size: -; cdr3_aa: CASSERGEKLFF; cdr3_nt: TGCGCCAGCAGTGAGAGGGGCGAAAAACTGTTTTTT
v_call: TRBV7-9; d_call: -; j_call: TRBJ1-5; clone_size: -; cdr3_aa: CASSLWGQPQHF; cdr3_nt: TGTGCCAGCAGCTTATGGGGTCAGCCCCAGCATTTT
v_call: TRBV18; d_call: -; j_call: TRBJ2-7; clone_size: -; cdr3_aa: CASSPWTMDEQYF; cdr3_nt: TGTGCCAGCTCCCCTTGGACGATGGACGAGCAGTACTTC
v_call: TRBV6-5; d_call: -; j_call: TRBJ1-1; clone_size: -; cdr3_aa: CASSYGGNTEAFF; cdr3_nt: TGTGCCAGCAGTTACGGGGGGAACACTGAAGCTTTCTTT
v_call: TRBV5-1; d_call: -; j_call: TRBJ2-3; clone_size: -; cdr3_aa: CASSVLADTQYF; cdr3_nt: TGCGCCAGCAGCGTTTTAGCAGATACGCAGTATTTT
v_call: TRBV7-2; d_call: -; j_call: TRBJ2-2; clone_size: once; cdr3_aa: CASSPAAAGELFF; cdr3_nt: TGTGCCAGCAGCCCCGCCGCGGCCGGGGAGCTGTTTTTT
v_call: TRBV19; d_call: -; j_call: TRBJ2-2; clone_size: -; cdr3_aa: CASSIGTAMNTGELFF; cdr3_nt: TGTGCCAGTAGTATAGGGACAGCAATGAACACCGGGGAGCTGTTTTTT
v_call: TRBV6-4; d_call: -; j_call: TRBJ2-3; clone_size: -; cdr3_aa: CASSDSAASTDTQYF; cdr3_nt: TGTGCCAGCAGTGACTCAGCGGCTAGCACAGATACGCAGTATTTT
v_call: TRBV6-5; d_call: -; j_call: TRBJ2-7; clone_size: -; cdr3_aa: CASTVGDGTYEQYF; cdr3_nt: TGTGCCAGCACAGTGGGGGACGGGACCTACGAGCAGTACTTC
v_call: TRBV4-2; d_call: TRBD2; j_call: TRBJ2-1; clone_size: -; cdr3_aa: CASSQARGGRYYNEQFF; cdr3_nt: TGTGCCAGCAGCCAAGCGCGCGGCGGGAGGTACTACAATGAGCAGTTCTTC
v_call: TRBV18; d_call: TRBD2; j_call: TRBJ2-5; clone_size: -; cdr3_aa: CASSPPSGVGQETQYF; cdr3_nt: TGTGCCAGCTCACCACCAAGCGGGGTTGGGCAAGAGACCCAGTACTTC